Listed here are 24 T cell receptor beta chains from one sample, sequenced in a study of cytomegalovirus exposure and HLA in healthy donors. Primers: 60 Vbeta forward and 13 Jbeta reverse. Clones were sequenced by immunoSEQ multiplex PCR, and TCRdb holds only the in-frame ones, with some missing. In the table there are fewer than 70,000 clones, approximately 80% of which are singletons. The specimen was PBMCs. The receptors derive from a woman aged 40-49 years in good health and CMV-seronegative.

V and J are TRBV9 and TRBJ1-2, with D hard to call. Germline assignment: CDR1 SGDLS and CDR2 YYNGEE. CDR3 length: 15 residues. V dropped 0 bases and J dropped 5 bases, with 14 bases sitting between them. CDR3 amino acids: CASSVGRNIDYGYTF. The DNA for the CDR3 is TGTGCCAGCAGCGTAGGCAGGAATATAGATTATGGCTACACCTTC.

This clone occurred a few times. The CDR3 spells CASRRGQSYEQYF. The CDR3 region has the DNA TGTGCCAGCAGGCGGGGACAGTCCTACGAGCAGTACTTC. V gene TRBV28 combines with J gene TRBJ2-7; D is perhaps TRBD1 (7 bases). Trimming removed 6 bases at V and 1 base at J, with 10 bases between. Germline CDR1 reads MDHEN; CDR2 reads SYDVKM. The CDR3 spans 13 residues.

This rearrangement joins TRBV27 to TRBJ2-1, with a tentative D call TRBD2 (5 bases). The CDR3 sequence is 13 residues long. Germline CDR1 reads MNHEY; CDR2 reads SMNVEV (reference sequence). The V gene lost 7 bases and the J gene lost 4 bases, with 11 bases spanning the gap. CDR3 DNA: TGTGCCAGCAAGAGCGGTATGTACAATGAGCAGTTCTTC. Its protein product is CASKSGMYNEQFF.

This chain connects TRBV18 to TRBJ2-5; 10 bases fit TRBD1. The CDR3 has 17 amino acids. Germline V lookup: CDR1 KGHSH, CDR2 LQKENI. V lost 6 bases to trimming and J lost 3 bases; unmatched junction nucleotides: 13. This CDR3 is CASSQYRQGAGEETQYF. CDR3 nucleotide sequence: TGTGCCAGCTCCCAATATCGACAGGGGGCTGGGGAAGAGACCCAGTACTTC.

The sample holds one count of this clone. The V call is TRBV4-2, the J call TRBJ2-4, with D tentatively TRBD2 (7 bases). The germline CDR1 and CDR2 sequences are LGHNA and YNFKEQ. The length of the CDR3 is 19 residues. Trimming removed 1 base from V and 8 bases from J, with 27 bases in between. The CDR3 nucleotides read TGTGCCAGCAGCCAAGTGATTCGGGGGAGGGGGAGTTATGTGGACATTCAGTACTTC. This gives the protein CASSQVIRGRGSYVDIQYF.

CDR3 region: CASRPQGANQETQYF. CDR3 in DNA: TGTGCCAGCAGGCCCCAGGGGGCAAACCAAGAGACCCAGTACTTC. The rearrangement uses TRBV28 and TRBJ2-5, with TRBD1 identical over 8 bases. This CDR3 has 15 amino acids. Germline CDR1 and CDR2: MDHEN and SYDVKM. The ends lost 6 bases at V and 0 bases at J; junction bases unmatched: 6.

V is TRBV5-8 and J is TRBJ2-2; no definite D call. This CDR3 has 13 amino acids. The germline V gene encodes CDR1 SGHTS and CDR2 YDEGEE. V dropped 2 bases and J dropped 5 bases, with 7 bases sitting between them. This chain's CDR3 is CASSFYTTGELFF. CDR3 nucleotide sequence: TGTGCCAGCAGCTTCTATACGACCGGGGAGCTGTTTTTT.

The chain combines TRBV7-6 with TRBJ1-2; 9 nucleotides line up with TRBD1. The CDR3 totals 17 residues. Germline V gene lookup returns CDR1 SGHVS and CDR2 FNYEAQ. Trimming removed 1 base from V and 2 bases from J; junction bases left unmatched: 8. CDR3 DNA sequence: TGTGCCAGCAGCTTAGAACCGGACAGGGGTCGGAACTATGGCTACACCTTC. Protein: CASSLEPDRGRNYGYTF.

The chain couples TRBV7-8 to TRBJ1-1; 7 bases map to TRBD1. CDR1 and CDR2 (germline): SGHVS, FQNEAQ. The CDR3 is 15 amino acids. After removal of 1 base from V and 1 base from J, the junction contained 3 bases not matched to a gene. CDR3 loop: CASSLEGAGNTEAFF. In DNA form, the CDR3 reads TGTGCCAGCAGCTTAGAGGGGGCTGGGAACACTGAAGCTTTCTTT.

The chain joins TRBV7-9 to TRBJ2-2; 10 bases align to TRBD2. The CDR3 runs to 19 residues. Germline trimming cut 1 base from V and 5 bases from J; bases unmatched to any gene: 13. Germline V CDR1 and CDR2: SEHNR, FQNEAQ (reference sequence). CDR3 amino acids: CASSLVIGLAGVRTGELFF. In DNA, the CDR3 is TGTGCCAGCAGCTTAGTTATAGGGCTAGCGGGAGTCCGGACCGGGGAGCTGTTTTTT.

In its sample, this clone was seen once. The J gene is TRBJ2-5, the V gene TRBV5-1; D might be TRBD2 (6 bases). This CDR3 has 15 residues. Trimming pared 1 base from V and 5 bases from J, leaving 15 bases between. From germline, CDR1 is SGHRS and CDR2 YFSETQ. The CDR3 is CASSLRDSRSETQYF. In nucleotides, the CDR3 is TGCGCCAGCAGCTTGAGGGACTCTAGGTCGGAGACCCAGTACTTC.

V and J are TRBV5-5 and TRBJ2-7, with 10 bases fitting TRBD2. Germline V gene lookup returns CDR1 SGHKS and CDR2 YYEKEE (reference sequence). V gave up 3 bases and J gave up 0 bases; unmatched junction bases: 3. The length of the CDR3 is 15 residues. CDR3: CASSSGLAYSYEQYF. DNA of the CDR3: TGTGCCAGCAGCTCGGGACTAGCGTACTCCTACGAGCAGTACTTC.

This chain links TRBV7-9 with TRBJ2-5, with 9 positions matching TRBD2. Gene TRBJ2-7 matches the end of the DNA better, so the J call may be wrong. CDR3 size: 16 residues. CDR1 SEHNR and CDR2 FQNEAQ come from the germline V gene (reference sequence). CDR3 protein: CASSFPREGRNYEQYF. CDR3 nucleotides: TGTGCCAGCAGCTTCCCGCGGGAGGGGAGGAATTACGAGCAGTACTTC.

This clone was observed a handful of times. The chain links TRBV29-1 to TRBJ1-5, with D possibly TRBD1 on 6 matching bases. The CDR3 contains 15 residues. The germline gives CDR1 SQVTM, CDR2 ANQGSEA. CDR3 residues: CGAPRDTRGNQPQHF. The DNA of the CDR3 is TGCGGCGCCCCCCGGGACACCAGGGGCAATCAGCCCCAGCATTTT.

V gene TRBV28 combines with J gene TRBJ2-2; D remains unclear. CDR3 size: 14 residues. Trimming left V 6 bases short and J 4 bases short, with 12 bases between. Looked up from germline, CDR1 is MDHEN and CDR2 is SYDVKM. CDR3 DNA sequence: TGTGCCAGCAGCTCAACATGGAGCACCGGGGAGCTGTTTTTT. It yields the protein CASSSTWSTGELFF.

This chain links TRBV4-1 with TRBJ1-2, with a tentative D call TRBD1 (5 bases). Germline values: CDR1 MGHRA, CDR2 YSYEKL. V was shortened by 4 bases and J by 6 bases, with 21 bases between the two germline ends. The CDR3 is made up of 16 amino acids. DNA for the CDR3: TGCGCCAGCAGCCTTGCTAACTTGGGGGGAATGGATGGCTACACCTTC. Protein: CASSLANLGGMDGYTF.

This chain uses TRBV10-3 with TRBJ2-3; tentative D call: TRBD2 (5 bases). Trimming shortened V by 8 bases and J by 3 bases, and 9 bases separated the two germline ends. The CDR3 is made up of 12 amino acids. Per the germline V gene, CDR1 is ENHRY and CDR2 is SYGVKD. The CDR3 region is CAIGTGTDTQYF. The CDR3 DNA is TGTGCCATCGGTACGGGGACAGATACGCAGTATTTT.

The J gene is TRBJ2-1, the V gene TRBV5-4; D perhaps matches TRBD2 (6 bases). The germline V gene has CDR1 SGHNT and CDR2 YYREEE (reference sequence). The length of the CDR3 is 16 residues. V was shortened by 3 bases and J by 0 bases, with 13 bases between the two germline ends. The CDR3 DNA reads TGTGCCAGCAGCTCCCGGGACGGGAGCTCCTACAATGAGCAGTTCTTC. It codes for CASSSRDGSSYNEQFF.

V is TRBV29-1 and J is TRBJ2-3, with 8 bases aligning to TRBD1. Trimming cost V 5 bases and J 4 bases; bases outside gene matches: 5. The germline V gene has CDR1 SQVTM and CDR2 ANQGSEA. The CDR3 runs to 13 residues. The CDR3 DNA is TGCAGCGTTCGCTGGACAGGGTCAGATACGCAGTATTTT. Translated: CSVRWTGSDTQYF.

As DNA, the CDR3 is TGTGCCAGCAGCACTCCGGGGACTAGCGGGAATGAGCAGTTCTTC. Translated: CASSTPGTSGNEQFF. The chain uses TRBV9 and TRBJ2-1; the match to TRBD2 covers 12 bases. Per the germline V gene, CDR1 is SGDLS and CDR2 is YYNGEE. This CDR3 contains 15 residues. Trimming removed 4 bases from V and 7 bases from J; junction bases left unmatched: 6.

The CDR3 region is CAWDRDRGVGAEAFF. CDR3 sequence (DNA): TGTGCCTGGGACCGGGACAGGGGGGTTGGGGCTGAAGCTTTCTTT. The V gene is TRBV30, the J gene TRBJ1-1, with 11 bases matching TRBD1. The CDR3 has 15 amino acids. V lost 5 bases, J lost 6 bases, and 11 bases stayed unmatched. CDR1 and CDR2 from the germline V gene are GTSNPN and SVGIG (reference sequence).

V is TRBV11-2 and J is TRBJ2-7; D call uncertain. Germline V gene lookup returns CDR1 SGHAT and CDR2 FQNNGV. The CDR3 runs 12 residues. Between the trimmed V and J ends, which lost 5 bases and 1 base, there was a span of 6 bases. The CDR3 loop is CASSPPSYEQYF. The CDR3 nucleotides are TGTGCCAGCAGCCCCCCTTCCTACGAGCAGTACTTC. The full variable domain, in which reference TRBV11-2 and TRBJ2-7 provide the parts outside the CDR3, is EAGVAQSPRYKIIEKRQSVAFWCNPISGHATLYWYQQILGQGPKLLIQFQNNGVVDDSQLPKDRFSAERLKGVDSTLKIQPAKLEDSAVYLCASSPPSYEQYFGPGTRLTVT.

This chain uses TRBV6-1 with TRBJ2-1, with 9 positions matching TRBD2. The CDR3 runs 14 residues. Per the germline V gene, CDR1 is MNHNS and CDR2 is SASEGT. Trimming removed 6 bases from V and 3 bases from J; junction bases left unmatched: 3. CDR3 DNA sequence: TGTGCCAGCAGGGCGGGAGGGGACTACAATGAGCAGTTCTTC. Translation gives CASRAGGDYNEQFF.

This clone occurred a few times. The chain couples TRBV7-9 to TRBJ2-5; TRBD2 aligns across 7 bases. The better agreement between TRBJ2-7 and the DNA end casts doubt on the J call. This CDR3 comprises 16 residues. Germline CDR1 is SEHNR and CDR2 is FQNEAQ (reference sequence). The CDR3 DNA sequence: TGTGCCAGCAGCCCCGGGGGGTTTCTAAGCTCCTACGAGCAGTACTTC. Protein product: CASSPGGFLSSYEQYF.